These T cell receptor beta chains were read from a single sample in a study of blood T cell repertoires in COVID-19. Assay: immunoSEQ multiplex PCR; the TCRdb copy retains only in-frame clones and omits some. The sample consists of about 200,000 clones, around 80% of them appearing once. Sequenced material: peripheral blood. These receptors were collected from a human donor with acute or convalescent COVID-19. The donor label of this sample is uncertain. Each CDR3 is given with its conserved first and last residue. D genes are given only for firm matches.

j_gene | d_gene | v_gene | CDR3aa
TRBJ1-2 | NA | TRBV28 | CASRQGRGYTF
TRBJ2-1 | TRBD2 | TRBV18 | CASSRLAGNSYNEQFF
TRBJ2-3 | NA | TRBV6-1 | CASSEPGIRTDTQYF
TRBJ2-1 | TRBD2 | TRBV7-2 | CASKPGGNYNEQFF
TRBJ2-1 | NA | TRBV7-2 | CASSPRGSRSYNEQFF
TRBJ1-5 | NA | TRBV30 | CAWSVKGGENQPQHF
TRBJ2-7 | TRBD2 | TRBV5-1 | CASSLRTSGSPEQYF
TRBJ2-1 | TRBD2 | TRBV5-4 | CASSSGLAGARGNEQFF
TRBJ2-7 | NA | TRBV4-3 | CASSLQVMGHGEQYF
TRBJ1-6 | NA | TRBV7-2 | CASSLDDGGNSPLHF
TRBJ1-2 | TRBD1 | TRBV24-1 | CATSDETGVYGYTF
TRBJ1-6 | TRBD1 | TRBV30 | CAWSHRDRFHF
TRBJ1-4 | TRBD1 | TRBV24-1 | CATSEGTGSDEKLFF
TRBJ1-4 | NA | TRBV4-2 | CASSQGQINEKLFF
TRBJ2-5 | NA | TRBV12-3/TRBV12-4 | CASSLQGGQTQYF
TRBJ2-2 | TRBD2 | TRBV2 | CASSESGGRTGELFF
TRBJ2-1 | TRBD2 | TRBV7-3 | CASSPRPGLAGEQFF
TRBJ2-7 | TRBD2 | TRBV20-1 | CSASKAGSYEQYF
TRBJ2-1 | TRBD2 | TRBV7-3 | CASRSGRSDEQFF
TRBJ1-2 | TRBD1 | TRBV2 | CASSLGQGVPYGYTF
TRBJ1-5 | NA | TRBV27 | CASSFGGGGNQPQHF
TRBJ2-5 | NA | TRBV6-5 | CASTRGAGETQYF
TRBJ1-4 | NA | TRBV6-5 | CASSYGGEKLFF
TRBJ2-7 | NA | TRBV5-5 | CASSLATPGFVSYEQYF
TRBJ2-5 | NA | TRBV7-2 | CASSFLSGTRGETQYF
TRBJ2-1 | NA | TRBV30 | CAWSASSYNEQFF
TRBJ2-5 | NA | TRBV4-1 | CASSKQGSTETQYF
TRBJ2-7 | TRBD1 | TRBV11-2 | CASSRGQSYEQYF
TRBJ1-4 | NA | TRBV11-2 | CASSLDGQGRGEKLFF
TRBJ2-2 | NA | TRBV6-5 | CASSYSTGSHTGELFF
TRBJ1-1 | NA | TRBV4-1 | CASSQEQGTEAFF
TRBJ2-5 | NA | TRBV7-3 | CASSSDWTRAQETQYF
TRBJ2-1 | TRBD2 | TRBV27 | CASSYGTRSYEQFF
TRBJ1-1 | TRBD1 | TRBV29-1 | CSVDRGGTEAFF
TRBJ2-7 | NA | TRBV12-3/TRBV12-4 | CASSFIGRGPPDF
TRBJ1-5 | TRBD1 | TRBV18 | CASSLGGQGLQPQHF
TRBJ1-1 | NA | TRBV30 | CAWSDRVDTEAFF
TRBJ2-1 | NA | TRBV7-2 | CASSPSRVEQFF
TRBJ2-5 | TRBD2 | TRBV6-6 | CASSSAGAQETQYF
TRBJ2-1 | TRBD2 | TRBV18 | CASSPREGRSNEQFF
TRBJ2-6 | NA | TRBV3-1/TRBV3-2 | CASSHQGWANVLTF
TRBJ2-1 | NA | TRBV12-3/TRBV12-4 | CASSRDRGNEQFF
TRBJ1-4 | NA | TRBV28 | CASSSGSKSDEKLFF
TRBJ2-4 | TRBD2 | TRBV19 | CASSTPRTSGRGVAKNIQYF
TRBJ1-1 | NA | TRBV5-5 | CASSLNTDRMNTEAFF
TRBJ2-2 | TRBD2 | TRBV19 | CASRTGTSGIETGELFF
TRBJ1-5 | TRBD1 | TRBV19 | CASSIRARQGRQPQHF
TRBJ2-3 | TRBD1 | TRBV6-5 | CASSYTQTGSDTQYF
TRBJ2-1 | TRBD2 | TRBV7-2 | CASSFTSGYNEQFF
TRBJ1-2 | NA | TRBV19 | CASTERVEGYGYTF
TRBJ2-2 | NA | TRBV7-2 | CASSLRRAGELFF
TRBJ2-3 | NA | TRBV5-4 | CASTHGPRGRNPLSDTQYF
TRBJ1-6 | NA | TRBV30 | CAWSVQVDSPLHF
TRBJ2-2 | NA | TRBV7-8 | CASSLDRTGELFF
TRBJ2-7 | TRBD2 | TRBV7-8 | CASSLERGSYEQYF
TRBJ1-5 | NA | TRBV6-5 | CASSLIQHRPQHF
TRBJ1-5 | NA | TRBV2 | CASSGGPNQPQHF
TRBJ1-1 | TRBD1 | TRBV29-1 | CSVLQGVTEAFF
TRBJ2-3 | TRBD1 | TRBV9 | CASSTGQADTQYF
TRBJ1-1 | NA | TRBV2 | CASSGGSPNTEAFF